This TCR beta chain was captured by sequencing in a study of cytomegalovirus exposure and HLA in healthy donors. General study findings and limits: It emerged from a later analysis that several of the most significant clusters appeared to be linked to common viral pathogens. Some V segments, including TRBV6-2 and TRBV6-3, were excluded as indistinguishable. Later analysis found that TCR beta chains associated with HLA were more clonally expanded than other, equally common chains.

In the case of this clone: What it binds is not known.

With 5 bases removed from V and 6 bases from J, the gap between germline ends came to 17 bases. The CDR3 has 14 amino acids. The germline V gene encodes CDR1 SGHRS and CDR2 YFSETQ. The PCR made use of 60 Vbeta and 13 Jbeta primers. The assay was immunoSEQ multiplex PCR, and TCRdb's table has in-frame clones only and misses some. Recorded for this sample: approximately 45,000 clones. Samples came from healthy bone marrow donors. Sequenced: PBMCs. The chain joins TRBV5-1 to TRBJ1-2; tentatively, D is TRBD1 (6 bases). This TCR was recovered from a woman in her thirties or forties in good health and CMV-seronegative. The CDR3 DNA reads TGCGCCAGCAGGGAGGGAGGGGGAACGGATGGCTACACCTTC. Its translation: CASREGGGTDGYTF.